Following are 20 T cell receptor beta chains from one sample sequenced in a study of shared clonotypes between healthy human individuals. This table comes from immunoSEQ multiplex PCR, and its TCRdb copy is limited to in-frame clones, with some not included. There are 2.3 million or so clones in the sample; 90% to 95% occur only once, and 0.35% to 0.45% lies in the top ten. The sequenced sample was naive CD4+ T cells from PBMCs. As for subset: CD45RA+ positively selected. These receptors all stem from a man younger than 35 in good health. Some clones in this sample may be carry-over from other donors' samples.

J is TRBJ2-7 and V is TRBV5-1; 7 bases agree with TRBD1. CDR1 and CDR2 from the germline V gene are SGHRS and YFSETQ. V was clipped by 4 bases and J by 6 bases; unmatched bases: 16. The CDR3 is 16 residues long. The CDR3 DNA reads TGCGCCAGCAGCCATGACCGGACAGGCGTAACCCTCGAGCAGTACTTC. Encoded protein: CASSHDRTGVTLEQYF.

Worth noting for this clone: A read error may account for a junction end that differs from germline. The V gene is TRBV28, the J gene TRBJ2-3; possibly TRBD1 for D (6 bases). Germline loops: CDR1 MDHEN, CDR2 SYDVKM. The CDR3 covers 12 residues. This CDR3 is CASSLERTATDF. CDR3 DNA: TGTGCCAGCAGTTTAGAAAGGACAGCAACAGATTTT.

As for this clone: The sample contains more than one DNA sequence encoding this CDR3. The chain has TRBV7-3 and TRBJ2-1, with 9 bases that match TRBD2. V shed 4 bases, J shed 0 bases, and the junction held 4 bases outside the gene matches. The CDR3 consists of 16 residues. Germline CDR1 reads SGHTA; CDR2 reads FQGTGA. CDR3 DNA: TGTGCCAGCAGCTCCAGACTAGCGGCCTCCTACAATGAGCAGTTCTTC. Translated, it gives CASSSRLAASYNEQFF.

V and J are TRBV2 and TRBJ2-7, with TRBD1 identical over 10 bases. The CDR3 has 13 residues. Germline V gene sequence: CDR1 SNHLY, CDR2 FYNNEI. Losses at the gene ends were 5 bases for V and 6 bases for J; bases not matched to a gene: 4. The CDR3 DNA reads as TGTGCCAGCAGTAAGACAGGGGGCGGCGAGCAGTACTTC. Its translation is CASSKTGGGEQYF.

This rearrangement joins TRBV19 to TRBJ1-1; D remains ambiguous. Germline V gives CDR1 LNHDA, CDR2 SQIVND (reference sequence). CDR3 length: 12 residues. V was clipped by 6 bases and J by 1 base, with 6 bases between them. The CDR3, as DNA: TGTGCCAGTAGGGCCGGGAACACTGAAGCTTTCTTT. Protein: CASRAGNTEAFF.

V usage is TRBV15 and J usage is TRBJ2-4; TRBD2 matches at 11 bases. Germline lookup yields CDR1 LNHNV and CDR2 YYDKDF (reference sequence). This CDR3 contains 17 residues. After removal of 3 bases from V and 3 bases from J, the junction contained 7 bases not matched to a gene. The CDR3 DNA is TGTGCCACCAGCAGGGTAGCGGGAGGGGTGGGCAAAAACATTCAGTACTTC. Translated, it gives CATSRVAGGVGKNIQYF.

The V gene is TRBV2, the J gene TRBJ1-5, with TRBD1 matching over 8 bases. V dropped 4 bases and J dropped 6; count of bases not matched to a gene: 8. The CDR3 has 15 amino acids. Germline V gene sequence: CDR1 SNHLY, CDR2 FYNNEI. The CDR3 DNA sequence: TGTGCCAGCAGTGTATCACAGGGGGGTGGTCAGCCCCAGCATTTT. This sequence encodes CASSVSQGGGQPQHF.

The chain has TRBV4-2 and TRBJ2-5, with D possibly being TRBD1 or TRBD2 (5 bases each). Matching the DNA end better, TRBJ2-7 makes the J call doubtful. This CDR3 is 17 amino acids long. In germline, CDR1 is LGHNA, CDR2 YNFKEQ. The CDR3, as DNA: TGTGCCAGCAGCCTATTGAAAATTGGGACGACCTCCTACGAGCAGTACTTC. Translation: CASSLLKIGTTSYEQYF.

CDR3 residues: CASQGLAGVGEQYF. Here the CDR3 DNA reads TGCGCCAGCCAGGGACTAGCGGGAGTTGGCGAGCAGTACTTC. The V gene is TRBV5-1, the J gene TRBJ2-7; 14 bases fit TRBD2. Trimming removed 7 bases from V and 6 bases from J; junction bases left unmatched: 6. CDR1 and CDR2 from the germline V gene are SGHRS and YFSETQ. The length of the CDR3 is 14 residues.

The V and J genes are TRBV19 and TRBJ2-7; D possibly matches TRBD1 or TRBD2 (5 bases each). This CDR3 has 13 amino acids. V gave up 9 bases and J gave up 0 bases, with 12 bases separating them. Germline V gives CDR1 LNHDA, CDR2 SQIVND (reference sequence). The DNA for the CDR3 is TGTGCCAGCTCCGGGGCTTACTCCTACGAGCAGTACTTC. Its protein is CASSGAYSYEQYF.

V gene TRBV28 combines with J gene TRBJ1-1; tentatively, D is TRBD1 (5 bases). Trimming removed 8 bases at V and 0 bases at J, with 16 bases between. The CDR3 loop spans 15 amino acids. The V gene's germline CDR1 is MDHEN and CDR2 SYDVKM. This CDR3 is CASLNGGSVNTEAFF. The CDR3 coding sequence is TGTGCCAGCTTAAACGGGGGAAGTGTGAACACTGAAGCTTTCTTT.

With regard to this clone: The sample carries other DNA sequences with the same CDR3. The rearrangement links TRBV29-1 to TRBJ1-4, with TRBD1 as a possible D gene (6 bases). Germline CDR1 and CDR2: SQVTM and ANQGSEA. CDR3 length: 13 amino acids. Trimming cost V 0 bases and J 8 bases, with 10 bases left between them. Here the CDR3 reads CSVEDRGGEKLFF. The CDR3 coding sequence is TGCAGCGTTGAAGACAGGGGAGGGGAAAAACTGTTTTTT.

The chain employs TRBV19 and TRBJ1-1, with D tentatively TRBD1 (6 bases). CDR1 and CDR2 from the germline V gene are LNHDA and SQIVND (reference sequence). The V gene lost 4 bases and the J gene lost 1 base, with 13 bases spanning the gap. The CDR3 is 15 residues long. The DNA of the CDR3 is TGTGCCAGTAGTAGGGGGGGCGGACAGAACACTGAAGCTTTCTTT. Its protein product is CASSRGGGQNTEAFF.

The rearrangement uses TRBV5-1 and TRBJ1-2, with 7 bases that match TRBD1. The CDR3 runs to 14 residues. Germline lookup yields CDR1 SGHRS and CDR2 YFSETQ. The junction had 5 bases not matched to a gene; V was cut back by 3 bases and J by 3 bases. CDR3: CASSWGQFDYGYTF. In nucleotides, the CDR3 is TGCGCCAGCAGCTGGGGACAGTTCGACTATGGCTACACCTTC.

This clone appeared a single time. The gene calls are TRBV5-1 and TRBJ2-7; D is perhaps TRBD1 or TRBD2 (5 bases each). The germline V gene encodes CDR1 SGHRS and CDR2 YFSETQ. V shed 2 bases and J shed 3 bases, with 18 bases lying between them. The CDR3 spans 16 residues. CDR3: CASSLHTGTVNYEQYF. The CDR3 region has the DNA TGCGCCAGCAGCTTACATACCGGGACGGTGAACTACGAGCAGTACTTC.

The CDR3 loop is CASSSTQAKNIQYF. CDR3 DNA: TGTGCCAGCAGCTCGACACAGGCCAAAAACATTCAGTACTTC. The chain couples TRBV5-4 to TRBJ2-4; no clear D gene. Looked up from germline, CDR1 is SGHNT and CDR2 is YYREEE (reference sequence). This CDR3 contains 14 residues. Deletions cut 3 bases from V and 1 base from J, with 8 bases between.

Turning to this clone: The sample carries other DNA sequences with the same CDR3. The CDR3 bases are TGTGCCAGCAGCTTGGGGGAAGAGACCCAGTACTTC. Amino acid sequence: CASSLGEETQYF. The rearrangement joins TRBV5-5 to TRBJ2-5; D not resolved. V lost 0 bases, J lost 3 bases, and 3 bases lay in between. Germline values: CDR1 SGHKS, CDR2 YYEKEE (reference sequence). The CDR3 totals 12 residues.

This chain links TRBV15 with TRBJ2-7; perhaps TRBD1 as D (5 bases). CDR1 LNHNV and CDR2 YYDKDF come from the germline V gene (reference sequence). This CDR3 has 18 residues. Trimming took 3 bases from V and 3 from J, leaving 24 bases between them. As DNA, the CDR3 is TGTGCCACCAGCAGCGACACAAACGGACATGGATGGATCTACGAGCAGTACTTC. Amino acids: CATSSDTNGHGWIYEQYF.

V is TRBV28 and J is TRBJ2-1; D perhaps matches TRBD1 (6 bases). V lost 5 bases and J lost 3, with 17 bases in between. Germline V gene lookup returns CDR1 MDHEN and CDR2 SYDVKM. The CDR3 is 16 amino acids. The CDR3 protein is CASSPVGAGGYNEQFF. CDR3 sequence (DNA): TGTGCCAGCAGTCCCGTGGGGGCGGGCGGCTACAATGAGCAGTTCTTC.

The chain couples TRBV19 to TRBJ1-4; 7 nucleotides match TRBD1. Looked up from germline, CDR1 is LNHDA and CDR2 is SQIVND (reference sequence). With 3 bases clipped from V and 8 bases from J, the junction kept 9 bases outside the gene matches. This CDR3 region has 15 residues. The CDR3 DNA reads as TGTGCCAGTAGTATCCAGAAGGGGGCAGGAGAAAAACTGTTTTTT. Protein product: CASSIQKGAGEKLFF.